The rows below give T cell receptor beta chains drawn from one sample of a study of blood T cells in healthy people across ages. TCRdb used MiXCR to reprocess the 5' RACE reads, holding one entry per CDR3 protein. In the table there are approximately 810,000 distinct CDR3 sequences, around 28% of which are singletons. Specimen: blood. The receptors derive from a woman older than 75 in good health. CDR3s include the opening cysteine and the closing phenylalanine or tryptophan. The D gene is left open where the match is weak. Clone size is shown for a subset of rows, as once, few, many or a class of expanded clone.

J gene	clone size	D gene	V gene	CDR3 protein	CDR3 DNA
TRBJ1-2	many	NA	TRBV12-3/TRBV12-4	CASSFRSFEGYTF	TGTGCCAGCAGTTTCCGGTCCTTTGAGGGCTACACCTTC
TRBJ2-7	NA	TRBD1	TRBV7-3	CASSYTGGEQYF	TGTGCCAGCAGTTACACAGGGGGCGAGCAGTACTTC
TRBJ1-6	few	NA	TRBV3-1	CASSHLQGNSPLHF	TGTGCCAGCAGCCATTTACAGGGTAATTCACCCCTCCACTTT
TRBJ1-6	many	TRBD1	TRBV7-9	CASSQGGAGNSPLHF	TGTGCCAGCAGCCAAGGGGGCGCCGGGAATTCACCCCTCCACTTT
TRBJ2-7	many	NA	TRBV15	CATSRAQREQYF	TGTGCCACCAGCAGAGCCCAACGCGAGCAGTACTTC
TRBJ2-6	few	NA	TRBV7-9	CASSLERAVYSGANVLTF	TGTGCCAGCAGCTTAGAAAGGGCGGTTTACTCTGGGGCCAACGTCCTGACTTTC
TRBJ2-3	NA	TRBD2	TRBV6-6	CASSYVGGVTDTQYF	TGTGCCAGCAGTTACGTCGGGGGGGTCACAGATACGCAGTATTTT
TRBJ1-1	few	TRBD1	TRBV29-1	CSVEGQGAGDTEAFF	TGCAGCGTTGAAGGACAGGGGGCGGGTGACACTGAAGCTTTCTTT
TRBJ2-2	few	TRBD2	TRBV7-2	CASSPTSGGNTGELFF	TGTGCCAGCAGCCCAACTAGCGGGGGGAACACCGGGGAGCTGTTTTTT
TRBJ2-7	many	NA	TRBV4-3	CASSQGHGTEQYF	TGCGCCAGCAGCCAAGGGCACGGAACCGAGCAGTACTTC
TRBJ2-5	NA	NA	TRBV11-3	CASSSFGEPQETQYF	TGTGCCAGCAGCTCCTTTGGGGAGCCTCAAGAGACCCAGTACTTC
TRBJ1-1	NA	NA	TRBV7-2	CASGQPRRATEAFF	TGTGCCAGCGGCCAACCCAGGAGGGCAACTGAAGCTTTCTTT
TRBJ2-7	many	TRBD1	TRBV4-1	CASSQGLDRGSYEQYF	TGCGCCAGCAGCCAAGGTTTGGACAGGGGATCCTACGAGCAGTACTTC
TRBJ1-6	few	NA	TRBV12-3/TRBV12-4	CASSLRPGPLHF	TGTGCCAGCAGCCTTCGCCCTGGACCCCTCCACTTT
TRBJ2-3	NA	NA	TRBV24-1	CATSDCEADTDTQYF	TGTGCCACAAGTGATTGCGAGGCAGACACAGATACGCAGTATTTT
TRBJ1-5	NA	NA	TRBV12-3/TRBV12-4	CASSLGQIGNQPQHF	TGTGCCAGCAGCCTCGGACAGATCGGCAATCAGCCCCAGCATTTT
TRBJ2-7	many	TRBD1	TRBV6-5	CASSLDRGRGYEQYF	TGTGCCAGCAGTCTTGACAGGGGGCGCGGGTACGAGCAGTACTTC
TRBJ2-7	many	TRBD1	TRBV5-1	CASSRDRERDEQYF	TGCGCCAGCAGCAGAGACAGGGAAAGGGACGAGCAGTACTTC
TRBJ2-7	many	TRBD2	TRBV20-1	CSARGTSGSYEQYF	TGCAGTGCTAGGGGTACTAGCGGGTCCTACGAGCAGTACTTC
TRBJ1-1	NA	TRBD1	TRBV6-6	CASTATGGRNTEAFF	TGTGCCAGCACCGCTACAGGGGGGAGGAACACTGAAGCTTTCTTT
TRBJ2-3	NA	TRBD2	TRBV7-2	CASSLASGLAGNTDTQYF	TGTGCCAGCAGCTTAGCGTCGGGACTAGCGGGAAATACAGATACGCAGTATTTT
TRBJ1-1	NA	TRBD1	TRBV7-2	CASNLVAGTGNTEAFF	TGTGCCAGCAACTTAGTTGCCGGGACAGGGAACACTGAAGCTTTCTTT
TRBJ2-7	NA	NA	TRBV10-2	CASTNGQLAYNEQYF	TGCGCCAGCACAAACGGACAGCTAGCCTACAATGAGCAGTACTTC
TRBJ2-5	many	NA	TRBV7-2	CASSLAPQETQYF	TGTGCCAGCAGCTTAGCCCCCCAGGAGACCCAGTACTTC
TRBJ2-7	NA	TRBD2	TRBV4-3	CASSQRAGAYEQYF	TGCGCCAGCAGCCAAAGGGCGGGAGCCTACGAGCAGTACTTC
TRBJ2-7	many	NA	TRBV20-1	CSAAQGSSSYEQYF	TGCAGTGCGGCACAGGGTTCCAGCTCCTACGAGCAGTACTTC
TRBJ2-2	NA	TRBD1	TRBV20-1	CSASSRGRSTGELFF	TGCAGTGCTAGTAGCAGGGGGCGAAGCACCGGGGAGCTGTTTTTT
TRBJ1-1	many	NA	TRBV5-1	CASAGPNQGNTEAFF	TGCGCCAGCGCAGGGCCCAATCAAGGAAACACTGAAGCTTTCTTT
TRBJ2-6	few	TRBD1	TRBV11-2	CASSPSGTVRSGANVLTF	TGTGCCAGCAGCCCTTCGGGGACAGTCCGCTCTGGGGCCAACGTCCTGACTTTC
TRBJ1-5	many	NA	TRBV6-2/TRBV6-3	CASSPRIWQPQHF	TGTGCCAGCAGTCCCCGAATATGGCAGCCCCAGCATTTT
TRBJ1-1	few	NA	TRBV6-5	CASTRRRNMMNTEAFF	TGTGCCAGCACGCGCCGTCGGAATATGATGAACACTGAAGCTTTCTTT
TRBJ1-1	NA	NA	TRBV5-5	CANSLAGQAEAFF	TGTGCCAACAGCTTGGCGGGGCAGGCTGAAGCTTTCTTT
TRBJ1-6	many	TRBD1	TRBV4-3	CASSRKTGDSPLHF	TGCGCCAGCAGCCGAAAAACAGGGGATTCACCCCTCCACTTT
TRBJ2-5	few	TRBD1	TRBV11-3	CASSMGQVVQETQYF	TGTGCCAGCAGCATGGGACAGGTCGTTCAAGAGACCCAGTACTTC
TRBJ2-3	many	NA	TRBV7-9	CASSLRSVSPDTQYF	TGTGCCAGCAGCTTAAGGAGTGTTTCACCAGATACGCAGTATTTT
TRBJ2-7	NA	NA	TRBV9	CASSAATGSDEQYF	TGTGCCAGCAGCGCGGCTACTGGGAGTGACGAGCAGTACTTC
TRBJ2-7	many	NA	TRBV5-4	CASSSQGGITYEQYF	TGTGCCAGCAGCTCCCAGGGGGGAATTACCTACGAGCAGTACTTC
TRBJ2-5	NA	TRBD2	TRBV11-2	CASSFRPGGQETQYF	TGTGCCAGCAGCTTCCGTCCGGGGGGGCAAGAGACCCAGTACTTC
TRBJ2-1	once	TRBD2	TRBV6-5	CASSYTSSGGANEQFF	TGTGCTAGCAGTTACACGTCTAGCGGGGGGGCCAATGAGCAGTTCTTC
TRBJ2-7	NA	TRBD2	TRBV7-9	CASSKGGGLAYEQYF	TGTGCCAGCAGCAAAGGGGGGGGACTAGCCTACGAGCAGTACTTC